The 21 T cell receptor beta chains presented below share a single source sample, sequenced in a study of blood T cell repertoires in COVID-19. The protocol was immunoSEQ multiplex PCR, while the TCRdb copy is restricted to in-frame clones and leaves out a portion. Among 200,000 to 300,000 clones listed, 75% to 90% were seen once. The sequenced material came from PBMCs or T cells enriched from blood (not recorded which). The receptors shown here come from a woman in her thirties who had recovered from COVID-19.

This chain links TRBV4-3 with TRBJ2-1, with 11 bases fitting TRBD2. The germline CDR1 and CDR2 sequences are LGHNA and YSLEER. CDR3 length: 18 residues. Trimming took 0 bases from V and 4 from J; bases not matched to a gene: 8. CDR3 nucleotides: TGCGCCAGCAGCCAAGAGAGTTTAGCGGGAGGGCCGTACAATGAGCAGTTCTTC. Translated: CASSQESLAGGPYNEQFF.

The V gene is TRBV4-3, the J gene TRBJ1-2; TRBD1 is a possible D gene (6 bases). Germline assignment: CDR1 LGHNA and CDR2 YSLEER. V shed 4 bases and J shed 9 bases, with 12 bases lying between them. This CDR3 is built from 12 residues. The CDR3: CASSPGGASYTF. CDR3 DNA sequence: TGCGCCAGCAGCCCCGGGGGGGCCAGCTACACCTTC.

This clone appeared a single time. The rearrangement links TRBV7-2 to TRBJ1-2; tentative D call: TRBD1 (5 bases). Trimming removed 7 bases from V and 8 bases from J, with 23 bases in between. Germline V gene data show CDR1 as SGHTA and CDR2 as FQGNSA. CDR3 size: 15 residues. CDR3 in DNA: TGTGCCAGCATCCTTACCGAGGGACTCAGGAGGGGCTACACCTTC. It is translated as CASILTEGLRRGYTF.

The rearrangement links TRBV9 to TRBJ2-3; 11 bases are a match to TRBD2. Germline CDR1 is SGDLS and CDR2 is YYNGEE. The V segment lost 6 bases and the J segment 2 bases; nucleotides outside the gene matches: 5. The CDR3 covers 15 residues. CDR3 sequence reads: CASTSSGGNTDTQYF. The DNA for the CDR3 is TGTGCCAGCACCTCTAGCGGGGGGAACACAGATACGCAGTATTTT.

The chain employs TRBV10-2 and TRBJ1-5; no clear D gene. The V gene lost 3 bases and the J gene lost 3 bases, with 12 bases spanning the gap. Germline-derived CDR1 and CDR2 are WSHSY and SAAADI. The CDR3 has 15 residues. CDR3 residues: CASSEGQAVNQPQHF. CDR3 DNA: TGCGCCAGCAGTGAAGGTCAGGCAGTCAATCAGCCCCAGCATTTT.

The chain uses TRBV9 and TRBJ2-3; D is possibly TRBD1 (5 bases). Germline V gene data show CDR1 as SGDLS and CDR2 as YYNGEE. This CDR3 is built from 16 residues. The V gene lost 0 bases and the J gene lost 3 bases, with 14 bases spanning the gap. The CDR3 reads CASSVDQGRVTDTQYF. CDR3 nucleotide sequence: TGTGCCAGCAGCGTAGACCAGGGTCGGGTTACAGATACGCAGTATTTT.

The table lists this clone with a few counts. The V and J genes are TRBV7-9 and TRBJ2-1; TRBD2 matches 9 bases. The germline V gene encodes CDR1 SEHNR and CDR2 FQNEAQ (reference sequence). The CDR3 loop spans 14 amino acids. V lost 4 bases to trimming and J lost 8 bases; unmatched junction nucleotides: 6. CDR3 sequence (DNA): TGTGCCAGCAGCTCCGGGACTAGCTTGGATGAGCAGTTCTTC. Its protein is CASSSGTSLDEQFF.

This rearrangement joins TRBV28 to TRBJ1-6; 9 bases line up with TRBD1. The V and J ends lost 5 bases and 6 bases, in that order; junction bases with no gene match: 8. Germline V gene lookup returns CDR1 MDHEN and CDR2 SYDVKM. The CDR3 extends over 16 amino acids. CDR3 in DNA: TGTGCCAGCAGTGGGGTCATGGACAGGGGTAATTCACCCCTCCACTTT. Translated, it gives CASSGVMDRGNSPLHF.

This chain joins TRBV4-3 and TRBJ2-7; TRBD2 matches 9 bases. The CDR3 has 16 residues. The V gene end was trimmed by 0 bases and the J gene end by 0 bases; junction bases not matched to a gene: 3. Germline V gene lookup returns CDR1 LGHNA and CDR2 YSLEER. The CDR3 DNA is TGCGCCAGCAGCCAAGACCTAGCGGGGAGCTCCTACGAGCAGTACTTC. Translated, it gives CASSQDLAGSSYEQYF.

This clone was seen once. The V gene is TRBV19, the J gene TRBJ1-4; D is unresolved. This CDR3 is built from 11 residues. CDR1 is LNHDA, CDR2 SQIVND, per germline (reference sequence). Trimming stripped 11 bases from V and 4 bases from J, with 8 bases between. Here the CDR3 DNA reads TGTGCCGTACAGCTTAATGAAAAACTGTTTTTT. It specifies CAVQLNEKLFF.

The chain carries TRBV7-9 and TRBJ1-2; D not certain. V was pared by 0 bases and J by 8 bases, with 13 bases between. The CDR3 is made up of 14 amino acids. CDR1 SEHNR and CDR2 FQNEAQ come from the germline V gene (reference sequence). The CDR3 bases are TGTGCCAGCAGCTTAGCGACTCGTTCGGGGGGCTACACCTTC. Protein product: CASSLATRSGGYTF.

The chain carries TRBV7-2 and TRBJ1-2; the match to TRBD1 covers 8 bases. Germline V gives CDR1 SGHTA, CDR2 FQGNSA. The CDR3 is 16 residues long. The V segment lost 2 bases and the J segment 7 bases; nucleotides outside the gene matches: 12. DNA of the CDR3: TGTGCCAGCAGCTTACGGCAGGGGGCAGGAACGGGTGGCTACACCTTC. The encoded protein is CASSLRQGAGTGGYTF.

This chain uses TRBV15 with TRBJ1-2; D remains unclear. Per the germline V gene, CDR1 is LNHNV and CDR2 is YYDKDF (reference sequence). The germline V and J ends were trimmed by 0 bases and 4 bases, with 15 bases remaining between them. The CDR3 consists of 16 residues. CDR3 nucleotides: TGTGCCACCAGCAGAGATTCCCCGTCTGGGAGCTATGGCTACACCTTC. This encodes CATSRDSPSGSYGYTF.

This chain uses TRBV5-4 with TRBJ2-1, with D possibly TRBD2 on 5 matching bases. Trimming took off 4 bases at V and 4 bases at J, with 12 bases between the two ends. Per germline, CDR1 SGHNT and CDR2 YYREEE (reference sequence). The CDR3 length is 14 residues. The CDR3 region is CASSPQRLYNEQFF. CDR3 nucleotides: TGTGCCAGCAGCCCCCAGCGGTTGTACAATGAGCAGTTCTTC.

This chain uses TRBV10-3 with TRBJ2-1, with TRBD2 matching 11 bases. V was pared by 8 bases and J by 8 bases, with 11 bases of the junction left unmatched. The CDR3 contains 15 residues. Germline loops: CDR1 ENHRY, CDR2 SYGVKD. CDR3 amino acids: CAIQLAGGNKDEQFF. In DNA form, the CDR3 reads TGTGCCATCCAGCTAGCGGGAGGTAATAAGGATGAGCAGTTCTTC.

The rearrangement joins TRBV7-2 to TRBJ1-1; D not resolved. The germline V gene has CDR1 SGHTA and CDR2 FQGNSA. This CDR3 is 14 amino acids long. Trimming pared 4 bases from V and 4 bases from J, leaving 13 bases between. CDR3 in DNA: TGTGCCAGCAGCTCCCGACCGACTGGCACTGAAGCTTTCTTT. It is translated as CASSSRPTGTEAFF.

This sequence joins TRBV7-2 and TRBJ2-1; tentatively, D is TRBD2 (6 bases). The CDR3 length is 15 residues. V was clipped by 1 base and J by 6 bases, with 13 bases between them. CDR1 is SGHTA and CDR2 is FQGNSA in the germline V gene. This chain's CDR3 is CASSLVGGVPNEQFF. CDR3 nucleotide sequence: TGTGCCAGCAGCTTAGTGGGGGGAGTACCCAATGAGCAGTTCTTC.

The chain combines TRBV24-1 with TRBJ1-4; 7 bases align to TRBD1. V lost 3 bases to trimming and J lost 5 bases; unmatched junction nucleotides: 5. CDR1 and CDR2 from the germline V gene are KGHDR and SFDVKD. The CDR3 covers 15 residues. The CDR3 loop reads CATSDAGTENEKLFF. The CDR3 region has the DNA TGTGCCACCAGTGATGCCGGGACAGAAAATGAAAAACTGTTTTTT.

This chain connects TRBV6-2 or TRBV6-3 to TRBJ1-1; no definite D call. The CDR3 consists of 13 residues. V gave up 3 bases and J gave up 4 bases, with 9 bases separating them. CDR1 is MNHEY, CDR2 SVGEGT, per germline. This CDR3 is CASSYASVTEAFF. CDR3 in DNA: TGTGCCAGCAGTTATGCGTCGGTCACTGAAGCTTTCTTT.

The rearrangement joins TRBV13 to TRBJ2-7, with no clear D. The CDR3 loop spans 12 amino acids. Germline V gene sequence: CDR1 PRHDT, CDR2 FYEKMQ (reference sequence). Between the trimmed V and J ends, which lost 1 base and 4 bases, there was a span of 5 bases. CDR3 in DNA: TGTGCCAGCAGCTTAGACGGTTACGAGCAGTACTTC. Its protein is CASSLDGYEQYF.

V and J are TRBV5-4 and TRBJ1-5; 8 bases line up with TRBD1. The J segment lost 4 bases and the V segment lost 9 bases, leaving 3 bases of the junction unmatched. This CDR3 is 12 amino acids long. Germline V CDR1 and CDR2: SGHNT, YYREEE (reference sequence). The CDR3 here is CATRQGNQPQHF. DNA for the CDR3: TGTGCCACAAGACAGGGGAATCAGCCCCAGCATTTT.